The present TCR beta chain was sequenced within a study of PD-1 blockade in classical Hodgkin lymphoma. As for the study in general: Every 2 weeks, patients got 3 mg/kg intravenous nivolumab.

Findings of the study overall: TCR diversity at baseline was reported to be reduced in newly diagnosed patients relative to healthy donors. At C4D1, TCR diversity had climbed significantly for CD4+ cells, though not for CD8+ cells.

Libraries were prepared by immunoSEQ multiplex PCR; TCRdb keeps only in-frame clonotypes and omits some of them. The sample has 15,000 to 20,000 clones, 70% to 80% seen once. The patients all showed relapse after autologous stem cell transplantation, while their brentuximab vedotin exposure varied. Relapsed/refractory classical Hodgkin lymphoma patients had complete, partial or progressive responses. Comment on this clone: Its antigen is unidentified.

The receptor's source is a human donor with classical Hodgkin lymphoma. This specimen was peripheral blood mononuclear cells (PBMCs), taken before the second cycle of nivolumab.

CDR3 region: CAWSHNRDNEQFF. The CDR3 nucleotides are TGTGCCTGGAGTCATAACCGAGATAATGAGCAGTTCTTC. This chain uses TRBV30 with TRBJ2-1; D call uncertain. The CDR3 consists of 13 residues. V was trimmed by 2 bases and J by 7 bases, leaving 12 bases between them. Germline values: CDR1 GTSNPN, CDR2 SVGIG (reference sequence).